The T cell receptor (beta chain) under discussion was sequenced for a study of T-cell reconstitution after alpha-beta-depleted transplantation in children. Preparation of the TCRbeta library involved a method that used unique molecular identifiers. TCRdb recomputed calls from the PCR reads with MiXCR, one row per CDR3 protein. In the table there are 700,000 to 950,000 distinct CDR3 sequences, approximately 15% of which are singletons. This clonotype was observed a few times. CDR3 length: 15 residues. CDR1 DFQATT and CDR2 SNEGSKA come from the germline V gene (reference sequence). After removal of 4 bases from V and 4 bases from J, the junction contained 7 bases not matched to a gene.

This receptor was taken from a male patient under 18 who had a stem cell transplant for acute lymphoblastic leukemia, so the T cells may come from the graft donor. The sample consisted of PBMCs, mostly from graft donor cells, taken 360 days after TCRalphabeta/CD19-depleted stem cell transplant. The chain uses TRBV20-1 and TRBJ2-1, with 10 nucleotides matching TRBD2. For the CDR3, the DNA is TGCAGTGCTACCCCCCTAGCGGGAGAGTACAATGAGCAGTTCTTC. Protein product: CSATPLAGEYNEQFF.